This T cell receptor (beta chain) was obtained from a study of cytomegalovirus exposure and HLA in healthy donors (dated by TCRdb to about 2017). About the investigation overall: In an earlier analysis of roughly 500 of the donors, 250 to 350 Gb of sequence data and 90 million to 120 million unique TCR beta sequences from about 190 million T cells were reported. In addition to the first cohort of about 650 subjects, a separate validation cohort of 100 to 150 different subjects was used. HLA typing covered class I and class II loci at four-digit resolution. Of the roughly 400 genotyped donors, around 81% fell in the genetic ancestry cluster associated with self-reported Caucasian donors. Donor age, sex, ethnicity and CMV serostatus were compiled alongside the repertoire data. The number of typed donors differed by locus: 629-630 for A, B, C, DRB1 and DQB1; some 500 for DQA1; fewer than 610 for DPA1; and some 470 for DPB1. The study was designed to test whether signatures of past pathogen exposure could be identified by cataloging public T cell receptors. Around 330 gigabases of sequencing data and approximately 92 million unique TCR sequences made up an early release that covered several hundred HLA-typed donors. A later genetic analysis used genome-wide SNP genotypes for 398 of the 666 donors, treating that subset as a discovery cohort. The study combined high-throughput TCR immunosequencing, statistical association of individual TCRs with disease status, and machine learning to predict cytomegalovirus infection status. The T cell repertoires of 670 or so subjects were profiled by immunosequencing and related to cytomegalovirus serostatus. Rather than using new phenotypic data, the later analysis identified candidate immune exposures from TCR beta sequences and from how often those sequences occurred across donors. To study patterns of TCR occurrence, a later analysis re-analyzed previously published TCR beta repertoires from 666 donors and added high-resolution HLA genotyping. An earlier analysis of approximately 640 of the donors applied high-throughput TCR beta sequencing to assess whether each TCR beta V gene segment acted as functional or pseudogenic. Because of strong linkage in the cohort, a few DR-DQ haplotypes were treated as single units for association and clustering. Every discovery cohort repertoire had been produced on one sequencing platform. On average, around 230,000 unique TCR beta nucleotide sequences were sequenced per donor among 398 genotyped donors of the cohort, with roughly 18% of those sequences being non-productive.

The cohort was made up of approximately 670 healthy bone marrow donors. At the time of sampling, every cohort member was nominally healthy, though immune exposures that went unrecorded were likely present. The donor tested CMV seronegative and was one of the 352 seronegative cohort members. A peripheral blood sample was provided by each donor, and peripheral blood mononuclear cells were used for TCR beta sequencing. Genomic DNA was extracted from the blood cell samples with the Qiagen DNeasy Blood Extraction Kit. Preparation of the library involved the immunoSEQ multiplex PCR assay. The multiplex PCR relied on a mix of 60 forward primers for TCR Vbeta segments and 13 reverse primers for TCR Jbeta segments. Amplification of the CDR3 region of rearranged TCR beta genes was performed with a multiplex PCR assay on genomic DNA. Amplified TCR beta libraries were sequenced as 87-base-pair reads on the Illumina HiSeq System. The study's own analysis went as follows. A later analysis tallied 70 million to 100 million unique TCR beta chains across the 700 or so repertoires, and approximately 11 million of those chains were shared by two or more donors. Raw reads were error-corrected and collapsed into unique sequences with a nearest-neighbor algorithm that merged closely related sequences to remove PCR and sequencing errors. Alignment of CDR3 sequences to IMGT reference sequences was used to assign V, D and J gene segments. For a sequence to be retained, a match of at least six nucleotides was required to both a V gene segment and a J gene segment. A rearrangement counted as productive if the CDR3 had no stop codons and remained in frame with V and J, and every other rearrangement counted as non-productive. CDR3 was defined by IMGT convention, running from the second conserved V-encoded cysteine to the conserved J-encoded phenylalanine. In an earlier analysis of just under 600 of the donors, sequences lacking an unambiguous match to a single V gene segment were excluded. An earlier analysis of 587 of the donors called V segments functional above 56.7% productive rearrangements and segregating when the between-donor standard deviation exceeded 5%. A statistical classification framework was developed to diagnose cytomegalovirus status using the catalog of TCR beta chain sequences. In a later analysis, TCR nucleotide sequences were compared against IMGT/GENE-DB human TR gene sequences so that V and J genes could be assigned. In a later analysis, CDR3 sequences and most-parsimonious VDJ recombination scenarios were assigned using the TCRdist pipeline. In a later analysis, every TCR beta chain was defined by the combination of its CDR3 amino acid sequence and its V-gene family, and reads without a unique V-gene family were dropped. In a later analysis, a few hundred highly shared, low-generation-probability nucleotide sequences were removed to address suspected cross-contamination and a sequencing artifact. In a later analysis, a clonal expansion index for each public chain was calculated from normalized within-repertoire ranks of inferred template counts. A later analysis computed generation probabilities with a VDJ recombination model fitted to out-of-frame rearrangements, and checked the results against IGoR. Hypergeometric tests were used in a later analysis to score TCR-TCR, TCR-HLA and TCR-CMV co-occurrence, with a repertoire-size bias correction applied to the TCR pairs. False discovery rates were estimated in a later analysis by permuting HLA or CMV assignments 20 times. In a later analysis, co-occurring TCRs were grouped with DBSCAN, and TCRdist sequence similarity was added when clustering was performed within HLA-allele-positive subsets. Co-occurrence clustering excluded repertoires with fewer than 30,000 or more than 120,000 public chains, plus five with anomalous nucleotide sharing. The table was pulled from immuneACCESS by TCRdb, which kept in-frame rearrangements only. Such tables lose some clones; where checked, under half of the loss comes from unresolved V genes, and the rest has no known cause. For V, J and clone size, that table is used; D and trimming come from the DNA. Across this sample there are 120,000 to 150,000 clones, with roughly a tenth seen only once. Of the sample, approximately 1.8% falls within the top ten clones.

Its CDR3 holds 15 amino acids, cysteine through phenylalanine. The entry retains the CDR3 DNA only, 45 bases that are in frame from base 1. After removal of 4 bases from V and 4 bases from J, the junction retains 6 bases not matched to a gene. Per the germline V gene, SGHTA is the CDR1 and FQGNSA is the CDR2. Points the paper makes about the study in general: Because HLA typing was unavailable for some donors at each locus, only the typed subset was used in association tests. The only immune exposure information available for the cohort was CMV serostatus. According to the authors, the approach could potentially be generalized to other disease states and immunological phenotypes. Broadly in line with IMGT annotations, most TCR beta V segments showed up in productive rearrangements about 87% or about 30% of the time in an earlier analysis of approximately 600 of the donors. In the study, 150 to 200 TCR beta chains were listed as associated with cytomegalovirus. A later analysis reported that several top co-occurrence clusters appeared linked to parvovirus B19, influenza, CMV and Epstein-Barr virus. A further reported finding was that TCR beta sequences accurately predicted the HLA-A and HLA-B alleles for most subjects in the first cohort. When HLA alleles, especially DR and DQ, strongly co-occurred, TCR associations were difficult to assign to individual alleles. A later analysis found that most CMV-associated TCR beta chains appeared HLA-restricted, with HLA associations seemingly driven largely by CMV exposure. V-gene and J-gene trimming of TCR beta chains was associated with a missense DCLRE1C variant in a later genetic analysis, and the association was replicated in an independent cohort. Presence/absence analyses assumed roughly uniform sequencing depth across donors, an assumption that may not hold. Only TCR beta chains were sequenced in this cohort, and the absence of alpha or paired-chain data limited detectable features. In a later analysis, HLA-associated TCR beta chains were found to be more clonally expanded and to have lower generation probabilities than equally common non-associated chains. Because counts were too low, about 18 rarely observed V segments, including chromosome 9 orphons, were excluded from the earlier analysis of 587 of the donors. A cluster of highly shared sequence variants was judged likely to represent a technical artifact of the sequencing pipeline. Correlated functional status among segregating V segments might be attributable to linkage disequilibrium, but an unknown experimental factor could not be ruled out. In a later analysis, TCR association rates were found to vary across HLA loci, with the most associated TCRs seen for DRB1 alleles and the fewest for HLA-C alleles. The 87-base-pair reads could not distinguish some IMGT-functional V segments, including TRBV6-2 and TRBV6-3, so those segments were excluded. A later analysis associated about 17,000 TCR beta sequences with specific HLA alleles at a false discovery rate of 0.05. Most TCR sequences were observed very rarely across donors, whereas some public TCRs were present in many individuals. In vitro tests confirmed that three of the cytomegalovirus-associated TCR beta chains recognize cytomegalovirus antigens. Cytomegalovirus status was reported to be diagnosed by the classifier with high specificity and sensitivity in both the original and validation cohorts. Compared with the approximately 710-donor mean, donors in an Asian-associated ancestry cluster had fewer N-insertions in productive TCRs, according to a later genetic analysis.

As to this clone: Its specific antigen is unknown. No base-level quality is on record; no much larger clone is a single base apart.

The receptor chain draws on TRBV7-2 and TRBJ2-5; 10 middle bases align to TRBD2. Sequences were obtained from PBMCs. The origin of this receptor is a male donor in good health and CMV-seronegative. The DNA is TGTGCCAGCAGCTCCGCGGGGACTAGCGCAGAGACCCAGTACTTC. The encoded protein is CASSSAGTSAETQYF.